These T cell receptor beta chains were read from a single sample in a study of cytotoxic CD8 clonotypes in ibrutinib-treated CLL. Sequencing used immunoSEQ multiplex PCR; TCRdb keeps in-frame clones, though not all of them. This table holds fewer than 400,000 clones, 67% found once. Source: PBMCs, taken after 36 months of ibrutinib treatment. These receptor sequences come from a human donor with chronic lymphocytic leukemia. Both conserved end residues are part of each CDR3. Fields, in order: V gene, clone size, J gene, D gene, CDR3 protein, CDR3 DNA. D genes are given only for firm matches. Clone sizes are given selectively: once, few, many, or a class where the clone is expanded.

V gene: TRBV5-1; clone size: .; J gene: TRBJ2-7; D gene: .; CDR3 protein: CASSLKFRGYGEQYF; CDR3 DNA: TGCGCCAGCAGCTTGAAGTTCCGGGGGTACGGCGAGCAGTACTTC
V gene: TRBV18; clone size: .; J gene: TRBJ1-3; D gene: .; CDR3 protein: CASSPPLGNTIYF; CDR3 DNA: TGTGCCAGCTCACCACCCCTCGGAAACACCATATATTTT
V gene: TRBV27; clone size: .; J gene: TRBJ2-7; D gene: TRBD1; CDR3 protein: CASSSPGTGEGGQYF; CDR3 DNA: TGTGCCAGCAGTTCGCCCGGGACAGGGGAAGGGGGGCAGTACTTC
V gene: TRBV28; clone size: .; J gene: TRBJ2-1; D gene: TRBD2; CDR3 protein: CASRLLTSGGTNEQFF; CDR3 DNA: TGTGCCAGCAGATTACTGACTAGCGGGGGGACCAATGAGCAGTTCTTC
V gene: TRBV10-3; clone size: .; J gene: TRBJ2-5; D gene: TRBD1; CDR3 protein: CAISESGTGKIRETQYF; CDR3 DNA: TGTGCCATCAGTGAGTCGGGGACAGGGAAAATTCGAGAGACCCAGTACTTC
V gene: TRBV5-4; clone size: few; J gene: TRBJ1-2; D gene: .; CDR3 protein: CASSLGPLYGYTF; CDR3 DNA: TGTGCCAGCAGCTTGGGCCCTCTCTATGGCTACACCTTC
V gene: TRBV10-3; clone size: .; J gene: TRBJ2-1; D gene: .; CDR3 protein: CAISESIKADNEQFF; CDR3 DNA: TGTGCCATCAGTGAGTCAATAAAGGCGGACAATGAGCAGTTCTTC
V gene: TRBV19; clone size: .; J gene: TRBJ2-1; D gene: .; CDR3 protein: CASSILTAHEQFF; CDR3 DNA: TGTGCCAGTAGTATTTTGACAGCCCATGAGCAGTTCTTC
V gene: TRBV29-1; clone size: .; J gene: TRBJ2-1; D gene: TRBD1; CDR3 protein: CSVEGQTSYNEQFF; CDR3 DNA: TGCAGCGTTGAGGGACAGACCTCCTACAATGAGCAGTTCTTC
V gene: TRBV28; clone size: .; J gene: TRBJ2-3; D gene: .; CDR3 protein: CASSLVGLTDTQYF; CDR3 DNA: TGTGCCAGCAGTTTGGTGGGTTTGACAGATACGCAGTATTTT